This is a list of T cell receptor beta chains from one sample in a study of blood T cells in healthy people across ages. TCRdb reprocessed the 5' RACE reads via MiXCR and lists one record per CDR3 protein. The data show around 1.5 million distinct CDR3 sequences, 55% to 75% seen once. What was sequenced was blood. The receptors derive from a man aged 18 to 29 in good health. Each CDR3 is given with its conserved first and last residue. The D gene is left open where the match is weak. A row's size may be missing; if present it is once, few, many or a size class.

V gene: TRBV27; D gene: TRBD2; clone size: .; J gene: TRBJ2-5; CDR3 DNA: TGTGCCAGCAGTTCCGGACTAGCGGCGACCCAGTACTTC; CDR3 protein: CASSSGLAATQYF
V gene: TRBV2; D gene: TRBD1; clone size: .; J gene: TRBJ1-2; CDR3 DNA: TGTGCCAGCAGTGATTTGACAGGGTTGCCCTATGGCTACACCTTC; CDR3 protein: CASSDLTGLPYGYTF
V gene: TRBV20-1; D gene: .; clone size: .; J gene: TRBJ2-5; CDR3 DNA: TGCAGTGCTAGTTCCCCAGGCGGGGAGACCCAGTACTTC; CDR3 protein: CSASSPGGETQYF
V gene: TRBV12-3/TRBV12-4; D gene: .; clone size: few; J gene: TRBJ2-7; CDR3 DNA: TGTGCCAGCAGTTTGGGCAGGACCATCTCCTACGAGCAGTACTTC; CDR3 protein: CASSLGRTISYEQYF
V gene: TRBV20-1; D gene: .; clone size: once; J gene: TRBJ2-7; CDR3 DNA: TGCAGTGCTCGGGGGACATTCTACGAGCAGTACTTC; CDR3 protein: CSARGTFYEQYF
V gene: TRBV29-1; D gene: .; clone size: .; J gene: TRBJ2-7; CDR3 DNA: TGCAGCGTTGAGACCAACACTCAGGGGAACGAGCAGTACTTC; CDR3 protein: CSVETNTQGNEQYF
V gene: TRBV27; D gene: .; clone size: few; J gene: TRBJ2-7; CDR3 DNA: TGTGCCAGCACTCCATTCGGCTCCTACGAGCAGTACTTC; CDR3 protein: CASTPFGSYEQYF
V gene: TRBV3-1; D gene: TRBD2; clone size: once; J gene: TRBJ2-5; CDR3 DNA: TGTGCCAGCAACAGGGCAGGCGGGAGGGCCGGCAATGAGCAGTACTTC; CDR3 protein: CASNRAGGRAGNEQYF
V gene: TRBV29-1; D gene: .; clone size: .; J gene: TRBJ2-7; CDR3 DNA: TGCAGCGTTCTAAACAGGGGGGGCCACTACGAGCAGTACTTC; CDR3 protein: CSVLNRGGHYEQYF
V gene: TRBV20-1; D gene: .; clone size: few; J gene: TRBJ2-3; CDR3 DNA: TGCAGTGCCCTACTGGATACGCAGTATTTT; CDR3 protein: CSALLDTQYF
V gene: TRBV3-1; D gene: .; clone size: .; J gene: TRBJ1-2; CDR3 DNA: TGTGCCAGCAGCCAAGAGTGGCAGGCCTCTAACTATGGCTACACCTTT; CDR3 protein: CASSQEWQASNYGYTF
V gene: TRBV3-1; D gene: TRBD2; clone size: .; J gene: TRBJ2-3; CDR3 DNA: TGTGCCAGCAGCCGACCGCGACTAGCGGACTCTAGCACAGATACGCAGTATTTT; CDR3 protein: CASSRPRLADSSTDTQYF
V gene: TRBV6-5; D gene: .; clone size: few; J gene: TRBJ1-2; CDR3 DNA: TGTGCCAGCAGTTACCTCGGGGAGGGCTACACCTTC; CDR3 protein: CASSYLGEGYTF
V gene: TRBV4-1; D gene: .; clone size: few; J gene: TRBJ2-5; CDR3 DNA: TGCGCCAGCAGCCCCGGGGACATAAAGACCCAGTACTTC; CDR3 protein: CASSPGDIKTQYF
V gene: TRBV7-7; D gene: .; clone size: .; J gene: TRBJ2-3; CDR3 DNA: TGTGCTAGCAGCTTATTTTCCGCAGATACGCAGTATTTT; CDR3 protein: CASSLFSADTQYF
V gene: TRBV27; D gene: TRBD2; clone size: few; J gene: TRBJ2-1; CDR3 DNA: TGTGCCAGCATTAGCGGGAGTCTGGCTGAGCAGTTCTTC; CDR3 protein: CASISGSLAEQFF
V gene: TRBV11-2; D gene: .; clone size: few; J gene: TRBJ1-1; CDR3 DNA: TGTGCCAGCAGCAGGTCCGGGACATCCTACACTGAAGCTTTCTTT; CDR3 protein: CASSRSGTSYTEAFF
V gene: TRBV10-2; D gene: .; clone size: .; J gene: TRBJ2-3; CDR3 DNA: TGCGCCAGCAGTGAGATCGAGGGCCACACAGATACGCAGTATTTT; CDR3 protein: CASSEIEGHTDTQYF
V gene: TRBV7-9; D gene: TRBD1; clone size: .; J gene: TRBJ2-7; CDR3 DNA: TGTGCCAGCAGCTTTCCGGGACAGGGAATTTACGAGCAGTACTTC; CDR3 protein: CASSFPGQGIYEQYF
V gene: TRBV10-3; D gene: TRBD2; clone size: .; J gene: TRBJ2-1; CDR3 DNA: TGTGCCATCAGTCCCCCCAGGATTAGGGCTAGCGGGAATAATGAGCAGTTCTTC; CDR3 protein: CAISPPRIRASGNNEQFF
V gene: TRBV29-1; D gene: .; clone size: few; J gene: TRBJ2-1; CDR3 DNA: TGCAGCGTCTCAGCAGGGAGGACCTACAATGAGCAGTTCTTC; CDR3 protein: CSVSAGRTYNEQFF
V gene: TRBV9; D gene: .; clone size: .; J gene: TRBJ1-6; CDR3 DNA: TGTGCCAGCAGCGACAGGACCCATAATTCACCCCTCCACTTT; CDR3 protein: CASSDRTHNSPLHF
V gene: TRBV3-1; D gene: .; clone size: once; J gene: TRBJ2-7; CDR3 DNA: TGTGCCAGCAGCCAGATCCCTAGGGTCCCCTACGAGCAGTACTTC; CDR3 protein: CASSQIPRVPYEQYF
V gene: TRBV4-1; D gene: .; clone size: few; J gene: TRBJ2-1; CDR3 DNA: TGCGCCAGCAGCCAAGACATCCGACTAGACCAGAGCCATGAGCAGTTCTTC; CDR3 protein: CASSQDIRLDQSHEQFF
V gene: TRBV2; D gene: TRBD1; clone size: .; J gene: TRBJ1-2; CDR3 DNA: TGTGCCACTCGGGACAGGGGGCGGGATGGCTACACCTTC; CDR3 protein: CATRDRGRDGYTF
V gene: TRBV6-1; D gene: .; clone size: .; J gene: TRBJ2-7; CDR3 DNA: TGTGCCAGCAGTGACTCGGACAGCTACGAGCAGTACTTC; CDR3 protein: CASSDSDSYEQYF
V gene: TRBV4-1; D gene: TRBD1; clone size: few; J gene: TRBJ2-1; CDR3 DNA: TGCGCCAGCAGCCAAGTTCAGACAGGGGGGTACAATGAGCAGTTCTTC; CDR3 protein: CASSQVQTGGYNEQFF
V gene: TRBV6-1; D gene: .; clone size: .; J gene: TRBJ1-5; CDR3 DNA: TGTGCCAGCAGTGAAGCGTATAGGGGACTATGGCCCCAGCATTTT; CDR3 protein: CASSEAYRGLWPQHF
V gene: TRBV28; D gene: .; clone size: .; J gene: TRBJ1-1; CDR3 DNA: TGTGCCAGCACCTCCCCACCGGGTATGAACACTGAAGCTTTCTTT; CDR3 protein: CASTSPPGMNTEAFF
V gene: TRBV29-1; D gene: .; clone size: .; J gene: TRBJ2-2; CDR3 DNA: TGCAGCGTTCGGCTGGCACACGCTGGCACCGGGGAGCTGTTTTTT; CDR3 protein: CSVRLAHAGTGELFF
V gene: TRBV4-1; D gene: .; clone size: few; J gene: TRBJ2-5; CDR3 DNA: TGCGCCAGCAGCCAAGATTCAGGGCCCCAAGAGACCCAGTACTTC; CDR3 protein: CASSQDSGPQETQYF
V gene: TRBV4-1; D gene: .; clone size: many; J gene: TRBJ2-1; CDR3 DNA: TGTGCCAGCAGCCAAGACAATGAGCAGTTCTTC; CDR3 protein: CASSQDNEQFF
V gene: TRBV20-1; D gene: .; clone size: .; J gene: TRBJ2-1; CDR3 DNA: TGCAGTGCTATACGAATAACCTACAATGAGCAGTTCTTC; CDR3 protein: CSAIRITYNEQFF
V gene: TRBV20-1; D gene: .; clone size: .; J gene: TRBJ2-7; CDR3 DNA: TGCAGTGCTCGCTACGACACCAGCTACGAGCAGTACTTC; CDR3 protein: CSARYDTSYEQYF
V gene: TRBV12-3/TRBV12-4; D gene: .; clone size: .; J gene: TRBJ2-1; CDR3 DNA: TGTGCCAGTGACTCAGGCATCTACAATGAGCAGTTCTTC; CDR3 protein: CASDSGIYNEQFF
V gene: TRBV5-4; D gene: .; clone size: few; J gene: TRBJ1-1; CDR3 DNA: TGTGCCAGCAGTATACAGGGTGGAACTGAAGCTTTCTTT; CDR3 protein: CASSIQGGTEAFF
V gene: TRBV6-6; D gene: .; clone size: once; J gene: TRBJ2-7; CDR3 DNA: TGTGCCAGCAAGGGCCAAGGGACCGAGCAGTACTTC; CDR3 protein: CASKGQGTEQYF
V gene: TRBV6-5; D gene: .; clone size: few; J gene: TRBJ2-7; CDR3 DNA: TGTGCCAGCAGTTATGCGGACAACTACGAGCAGTACTTC; CDR3 protein: CASSYADNYEQYF
V gene: TRBV3-1; D gene: .; clone size: few; J gene: TRBJ2-7; CDR3 DNA: TGTGCCAGCAGCCAAGATCCCTCGGCCTCCTACGAGCAGTACTTC; CDR3 protein: CASSQDPSASYEQYF
V gene: TRBV6-2/TRBV6-3; D gene: .; clone size: .; J gene: TRBJ1-1; CDR3 DNA: TGTGCCAGCAGTACTGACAGTGAAGCTTTCTTT; CDR3 protein: CASSTDSEAFF
V gene: TRBV20-1; D gene: .; clone size: .; J gene: TRBJ2-7; CDR3 DNA: TGCAGTGCTAGAGTCACAGAACTTCGTCCCTACGAGCAGTACTTC; CDR3 protein: CSARVTELRPYEQYF
V gene: TRBV29-1; D gene: .; clone size: once; J gene: TRBJ2-1; CDR3 DNA: TGCAGCGTTTTCGGATCGAAGCGGTGGTACAATGAGCAGTTCTTC; CDR3 protein: CSVFGSKRWYNEQFF
V gene: TRBV20-1; D gene: .; clone size: once; J gene: TRBJ2-2; CDR3 DNA: TGCAGTGCTATCCATGGGTCCGGGGAGCTGTTTTTT; CDR3 protein: CSAIHGSGELFF
V gene: TRBV25-1; D gene: .; clone size: .; J gene: TRBJ2-3; CDR3 DNA: TGTGCCAGCAGTGCCCGGTCGAGCCTTCATCCGGCAGATACGCAGTATTTT; CDR3 protein: CASSARSSLHPADTQYF
V gene: TRBV28; D gene: TRBD2; clone size: .; J gene: TRBJ2-1; CDR3 DNA: TGTGCCAGCAGTTTCCCCCCTAGCGGCTTCAATGAGCAGTTCTTC; CDR3 protein: CASSFPPSGFNEQFF
V gene: TRBV6-6; D gene: TRBD1; clone size: few; J gene: TRBJ1-4; CDR3 DNA: TGTGCCAGCAGTTCGGACAGGGTAGTTTGGGGACTGTTTTTT; CDR3 protein: CASSSDRVVWGLFF
V gene: TRBV2; D gene: TRBD1; clone size: .; J gene: TRBJ2-7; CDR3 DNA: TGTGCCAGCGAGGGACAGGGTGTCCACGAGCAGTACTTC; CDR3 protein: CASEGQGVHEQYF
V gene: TRBV6-1; D gene: .; clone size: .; J gene: TRBJ2-7; CDR3 DNA: TGTGCCAGTACCCTAAAATACGAGCAGTACTTC; CDR3 protein: CASTLKYEQYF
V gene: TRBV12-3/TRBV12-4; D gene: .; clone size: few; J gene: TRBJ2-4; CDR3 DNA: TGTGCCAGCAGTCCCCCTTCGCAGAACATTCAGTACTTC; CDR3 protein: CASSPPSQNIQYF
V gene: TRBV20-1; D gene: .; clone size: once; J gene: TRBJ2-7; CDR3 DNA: TGCAGTGCTAGAGATTTGACCGAGCTTAGTTACTACGAGCAGTACTTC; CDR3 protein: CSARDLTELSYYEQYF